This T cell receptor (beta chain) comes out of a study of cytomegalovirus exposure and HLA in healthy donors. Whole-study findings and limits: By a later analysis, the bulk of CMV-associated TCR beta chains appeared HLA-restricted. 87-base-pair reads could not separate some V segments, including TRBV6-2 and TRBV6-3. The authors judged a highly shared variant cluster likely a sequencing artifact.

This PCR relied on a set of 60 Vbeta primers and 13 Jbeta primers. Assay used: immunoSEQ multiplex PCR; TCRdb lists only in-frame clones, some missing. This table has about 140,000 clones, around 73% appearing once. The germline CDR1 and CDR2 sequences are MNHEY and SMNVEV (reference sequence). The ends were cut back, 3 bases at V and 4 bases at J, with 7 bases in the middle. The CDR3 totals 13 residues. As regards this clone: Its antigen is unidentified.

Sequencing was carried out using PBMCs. The receptor's source is a human donor in good health. The V and J genes are TRBV27 and TRBJ2-1; D not resolved. CDR3 region: CASSFIPYNEQFF. The DNA for the CDR3 is TGTGCCAGCAGTTTTATTCCGTACAATGAGCAGTTCTTC.